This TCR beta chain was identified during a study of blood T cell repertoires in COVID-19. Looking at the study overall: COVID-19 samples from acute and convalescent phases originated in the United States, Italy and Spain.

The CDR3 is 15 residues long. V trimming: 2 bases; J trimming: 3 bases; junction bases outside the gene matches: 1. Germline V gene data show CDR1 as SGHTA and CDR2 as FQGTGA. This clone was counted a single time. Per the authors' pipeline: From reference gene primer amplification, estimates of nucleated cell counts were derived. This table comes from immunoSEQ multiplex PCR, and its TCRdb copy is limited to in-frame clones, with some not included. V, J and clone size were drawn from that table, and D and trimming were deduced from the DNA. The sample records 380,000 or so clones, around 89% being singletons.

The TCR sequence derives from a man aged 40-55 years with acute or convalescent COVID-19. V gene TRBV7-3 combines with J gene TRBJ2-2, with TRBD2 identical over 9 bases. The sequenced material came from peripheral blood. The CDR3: CASSLGLAYTGELFF. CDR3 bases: TGTGCCAGCAGCTTAGGACTAGCGTACACCGGGGAGCTGTTTTTT.